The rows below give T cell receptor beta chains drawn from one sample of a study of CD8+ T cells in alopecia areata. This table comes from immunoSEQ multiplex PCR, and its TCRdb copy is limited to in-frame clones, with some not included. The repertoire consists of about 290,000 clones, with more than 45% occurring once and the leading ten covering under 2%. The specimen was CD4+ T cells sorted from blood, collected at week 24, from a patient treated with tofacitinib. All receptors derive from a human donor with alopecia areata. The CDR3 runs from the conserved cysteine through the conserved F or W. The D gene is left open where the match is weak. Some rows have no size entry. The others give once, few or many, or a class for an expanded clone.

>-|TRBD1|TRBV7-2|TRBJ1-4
CASRDRGQTNEKLFF
TGTGCCAGCAGAGACAGGGGGCAAACTAATGAAAAACTGTTTTTT
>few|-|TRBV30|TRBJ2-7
CAWRRKGRTYEQYF
TGTGCCTGGAGGAGAAAGGGGCGGACCTACGAGCAGTACTTC
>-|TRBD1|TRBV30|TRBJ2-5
CAWSSGQGQETQYF
TGTGCCTGGAGTTCAGGACAGGGGCAAGAGACCCAGTACTTC
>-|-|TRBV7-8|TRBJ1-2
CASSLALGQGDGYTF
TGTGCCAGCAGCTTAGCGCTCGGCCAGGGCGATGGCTACACCTTC
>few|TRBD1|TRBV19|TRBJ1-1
CASSIGQGWGTEAFF
TGTGCCAGTAGTATTGGACAGGGGTGGGGCACTGAAGCTTTCTTT
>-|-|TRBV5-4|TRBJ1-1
CASSLDRQLSEAFF
TGTGCCAGCAGCTTGGACCGTCAGCTTTCTGAAGCTTTCTTT
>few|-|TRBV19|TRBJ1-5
CASGRGNQPQHF
TGTGCCAGTGGGAGGGGCAATCAGCCCCAGCATTTT
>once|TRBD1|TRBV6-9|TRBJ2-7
CASRTTRRQGCSYEQYF
TGTGCCAGCAGAACAACCCGACGACAGGGTTGCTCCTACGAGCAGTACTTC
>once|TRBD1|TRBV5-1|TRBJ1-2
CASSLTGTGGSGGYTF
TGCGCCAGCTCCCTAACCGGGACAGGGGGCTCGGGTGGCTACACCTTC
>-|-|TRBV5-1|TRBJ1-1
CASSLPSVGGAFF
TGCGCCAGCAGCCTCCCGTCGGTCGGGGGGGCTTTCTTT
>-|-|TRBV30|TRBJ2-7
CAWSPLPGRSYEQYF
TGTGCCTGGAGTCCTCTTCCGGGCCGCTCCTACGAGCAGTACTTC
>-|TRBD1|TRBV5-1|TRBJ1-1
CASSVDRKAFF
TGCGCCAGCAGCGTGGACAGGAAAGCTTTCTTT
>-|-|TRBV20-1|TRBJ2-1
CSAAGPNEQFF
TGCAGTGCTGCAGGTCCTAATGAGCAGTTCTTC
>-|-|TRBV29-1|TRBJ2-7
CSVARVPYEQYF
TGCAGCGTTGCCAGGGTTCCCTACGAGCAGTACTTC
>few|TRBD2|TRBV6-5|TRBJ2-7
CASSAPPAGVYEQYF
TGTGCCAGCAGTGCCCCCCCAGCGGGGGTCTACGAGCAGTACTTC
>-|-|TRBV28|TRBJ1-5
CAGTTGSNQPQHF
TGTGCCGGCACAACAGGCAGCAATCAGCCCCAGCATTTT
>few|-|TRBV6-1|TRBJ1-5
CASRLSGYSNQPQHF
TGTGCCAGCAGACTCTCAGGGTATAGCAATCAGCCCCAGCATTTT
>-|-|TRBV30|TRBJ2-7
CAWRTRPLSEQYF
TGTGCCTGGAGGACCAGACCCCTCTCCGAGCAGTACTTC
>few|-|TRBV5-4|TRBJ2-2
CASSSGTRRETGELFF
TGTGCCAGCAGCTCTGGCACGAGGAGGGAAACCGGGGAGCTGTTTTTT
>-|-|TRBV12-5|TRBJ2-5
CASALNQGGETQYF
TGTGCTAGTGCCCTCAATCAAGGCGGGGAGACCCAGTACTTC
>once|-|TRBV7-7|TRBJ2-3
CASSLAFGGDTQYF
TGTGCTAGCAGCTTAGCGTTCGGGGGCGATACGCAGTATTTT
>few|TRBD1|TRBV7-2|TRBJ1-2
CASSPSGGGIYGYTF
TGTGCCAGCAGCCCCAGTGGAGGGGGCATCTATGGCTACACCTTC
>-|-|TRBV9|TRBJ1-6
CASSPRQRDSPLHF
TGTGCCAGCAGCCCCCGGCAGCGTGATTCACCCCTCCACTTT
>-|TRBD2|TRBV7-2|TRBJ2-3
CASSFGLAGGTDTQYF
TGTGCCAGCAGCTTCGGACTAGCGGGGGGAACAGATACGCAGTATTTT
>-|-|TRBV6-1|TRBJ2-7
CASSGGFGEQYF
TGTGCCAGCAGTGGAGGGTTCGGCGAGCAGTACTTC
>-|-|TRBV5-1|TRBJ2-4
CASSLGGSFTKNIQYF
TGCGCCAGCAGCTTGGGAGGTAGCTTCACCAAAAACATTCAGTACTTC
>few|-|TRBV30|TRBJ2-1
CAWTGVLGNEQFF
TGTGCCTGGACTGGGGTCTTGGGGAATGAGCAGTTCTTC
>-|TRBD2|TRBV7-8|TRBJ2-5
CASSTHPGGKETQYF
TGTGCCAGCAGCACCCACCCGGGAGGGAAAGAGACCCAGTACTTC
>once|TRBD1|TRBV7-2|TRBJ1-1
CASSLTPPTGVNTEAFF
TGTGCCAGCAGCTTAACGCCCCCGACAGGGGTGAACACTGAAGCTTTCTTT